The rows below give T cell receptor beta chains drawn from one sample of a study of T cells in Graves' hyperthyroidism and ophthalmopathy. From the multiplex PCR reads, TCRdb called clonotypes with MiXCR, one entry per CDR3 protein. The data contain about 420,000 distinct CDR3 sequences, roughly 15% of them seen just once; the ten biggest clones take up approximately 5.3%. The sequenced sample was blood. The receptor set was obtained from a woman aged 18-35 years with Graves' hyperthyroidism. CDR3s include the opening cysteine and the closing phenylalanine or tryptophan. Fields, in order: J gene, V gene, clone size, D gene, CDR3 DNA, CDR3 protein. A D gene is named only where the DNA matches it firmly. A row's size may be missing; if present it is once, few, many or a size class.

J: TRBJ2-2
V: TRBV27
size: many
D: -
DNA: TGTGCCAGCAGTTTAGCGAGGGTCCCCGGGGAGCTGTTTTTT
CDR3: CASSLARVPGELFF

J: TRBJ2-7
V: TRBV28
size: -
D: -
DNA: TGTGCCAGCAGTAGCCCACCGGGGGTAGGACGGGGCACCTACGAGCAGTACTTC
CDR3: CASSSPPGVGRGTYEQYF

J: TRBJ2-5
V: TRBV10-3
size: many
D: -
DNA: TGTGCCATCAGTGAGTCGGCAGGGAAAGAGACCCAGTACTTC
CDR3: CAISESAGKETQYF

J: TRBJ2-3
V: TRBV7-2
size: many
D: TRBD1
DNA: TGTGCCAGCAGCGTAACCACAGGGGGCGCAGGGGATACGCAGTATTTT
CDR3: CASSVTTGGAGDTQYF

J: TRBJ2-7
V: TRBV5-1
size: once
D: -
DNA: TGCGCCAGCAGCTTGGCCTGGGGGGACGAGCAGTACTTC
CDR3: CASSLAWGDEQYF

J: TRBJ2-7
V: TRBV2
size: few
D: -
DNA: TGTGCCAGCACCCGGGGTCGACAAGGGTCCTACGAGCAGTACTTC
CDR3: CASTRGRQGSYEQYF

J: TRBJ2-3
V: TRBV20-1
size: many
D: -
DNA: TGCAGTGCTAGTCGCCGCCGGGCGGAGACCACAGATACGCAGTATTTT
CDR3: CSASRRRAETTDTQYF

J: TRBJ1-5
V: TRBV4-2
size: -
D: -
DNA: TGTGCCAGCAGCCCCAGACAGGAGTATAGCAATCAGCCCCAGCATTTT
CDR3: CASSPRQEYSNQPQHF

J: TRBJ2-3
V: TRBV5-1
size: many
D: TRBD2
DNA: TGCGCCAGCAGCTTGGGTCGAGCGGGAGTTGGAGATACGCAGTATTTT
CDR3: CASSLGRAGVGDTQYF

J: TRBJ2-5
V: TRBV5-1
size: -
D: TRBD2
DNA: TGCGCCAGCAGCTTGGTAGCGGGAGATGAGACCCAGTACTTC
CDR3: CASSLVAGDETQYF

J: TRBJ2-5
V: TRBV6-1
size: few
D: -
DNA: TGTGCCAGCACTCCCCGGAGGGCCGGTAGGGAGACCCAGTACTTC
CDR3: CASTPRRAGRETQYF

J: TRBJ1-1
V: TRBV30
size: many
D: -
DNA: TGTGCCTGGAGCGCCGGGACGGATTACACTGAAGCTTTCTTT
CDR3: CAWSAGTDYTEAFF

J: TRBJ2-3
V: TRBV12-3/TRBV12-4
size: many
D: TRBD2
DNA: TGTGCCAGCAGTTTAAGCGGGAGGGCCCAAGATACGCAGTATTTT
CDR3: CASSLSGRAQDTQYF

J: TRBJ2-7
V: TRBV19
size: few
D: -
DNA: TGTGCCAGTAGTATACACCACAGGGAAGACGAGCAGTACTTC
CDR3: CASSIHHREDEQYF

J: TRBJ2-1
V: TRBV28
size: many
D: -
DNA: TGTGCCAGCAGTTTAGAAGGGACTCTTCTGGATGAGCAGTTCTTC
CDR3: CASSLEGTLLDEQFF

J: TRBJ2-5
V: TRBV11-2
size: -
D: TRBD2
DNA: TGTGCCAGCAGCTCTATTCTAGCGGGAGGTGAGACCCAGTACTTC
CDR3: CASSSILAGGETQYF

J: TRBJ1-5
V: TRBV6-1
size: many
D: TRBD1
DNA: TGTGCCAGCAGTGACCCATTCAGGGGGACAGGGAATCAGCCCCAGCATTTT
CDR3: CASSDPFRGTGNQPQHF

J: TRBJ2-1
V: TRBV30
size: many
D: -
DNA: TGTGCCTGGAGACAGCGAGCCTACAATGAGCAGTTCTTC
CDR3: CAWRQRAYNEQFF

J: TRBJ2-7
V: TRBV12-3/TRBV12-4
size: many
D: TRBD2
DNA: TGTGCCAGCACCTCGACTAGCGGGACCACCTACGAGCAGTACTTC
CDR3: CASTSTSGTTYEQYF

J: TRBJ1-2
V: TRBV6-2/TRBV6-3
size: many
D: -
DNA: TGTGCCAGCAGTTTCAGGACAGAGACAAATGGCTACACCTTC
CDR3: CASSFRTETNGYTF

J: TRBJ2-3
V: TRBV24-1
size: few
D: TRBD2
DNA: TGTGCCACCAGTGATTTGGGGGGGACTAGACCAGATACGCAGTATTTT
CDR3: CATSDLGGTRPDTQYF

J: TRBJ2-5
V: TRBV4-2
size: many
D: TRBD2
DNA: TGTGCCAGCAGCCAAGATTTAGCGGGGGAGACCCAGTACTTC
CDR3: CASSQDLAGETQYF

J: TRBJ1-1
V: TRBV2
size: medium-sized
D: TRBD1
DNA: TGTGCCAGCAGGAGGGGGCGAGGCACTGAAGCTTTCTTT
CDR3: CASRRGRGTEAFF

J: TRBJ2-1
V: TRBV24-1
size: few
D: -
DNA: TGTGCCACCAGTGAGCTAGACAGATACAATGAGCAGTTCTTC
CDR3: CATSELDRYNEQFF

J: TRBJ2-7
V: TRBV20-1
size: -
D: TRBD2
DNA: TGCAGTGCTAGAGAGACGGGACTAGCGGGCGAGCAGTACTTC
CDR3: CSARETGLAGEQYF

J: TRBJ2-7
V: TRBV11-2
size: many
D: -
DNA: TGTGCCAGCAGCGCGCTCATAGTACCGCCGGAGCAGTACTTC
CDR3: CASSALIVPPEQYF

J: TRBJ1-1
V: TRBV14
size: once
D: -
DNA: TGTGCCAGCAGCCAAATGGTACAGGGCCCTGAAGCTCTCTTT
CDR3: CASSQMVQGPEALF

J: TRBJ2-5
V: TRBV20-1
size: many
D: -
DNA: TGCAGTACTAAGGCTCGACAGTTCCAAGAGACCCAGTACTTC
CDR3: CSTKARQFQETQYF

J: TRBJ2-5
V: TRBV30
size: many
D: -
DNA: TGTGCCTGGAGGTTTTCGGGGTTAGAGACCCAGTACTTC
CDR3: CAWRFSGLETQYF

J: TRBJ2-3
V: TRBV10-3
size: many
D: -
DNA: TGTGCCTTGGGACTTTCTACTACAGATACGCAGTATTTT
CDR3: CALGLSTTDTQYF